This TCR beta chain was captured by sequencing in a study of response to subunit inactivated influenza vaccine. This clonotype was detected a few times. This CDR3 spans 14 amino acids. The V and J ends lost 3 bases and 7 bases respectively, with 13 bases between them. Germline lookup yields CDR1 ENHRY and CDR2 SYGVKD. TCRdb re-analysed the RT-PCR reads in MiXCR, keeping a single row per CDR3 protein. The sample records just under 550,000 distinct CDR3 sequences, approximately 20% being singletons. The data also belong to a second study, concerning T cells expressing NK-cell markers. As reported in that work: For TCR beta, cDNA was produced by 5'RACE template switching with UMIs. Source material for TCR beta repertoires consisted of sorted CD3+CD56+NKG2C+, CD3+CD56+NKG2C- and CD3+CD56-NKG2C+ T cells. In a handful of donors, dominant clonotypes made up about 25-60.1% of CD3+CD56-NKG2C+ cells. Unclear, still, was the HCMV specificity of the expanded NKG2C+ T cell clones.

The chain joins TRBV10-3 to TRBJ2-1; D gene unclear. The TCR originated in a man aged 50-59 years who received an inactivated influenza vaccine. The sequences come from CD4+ T cells sorted from PBMCs, collected roughly 12 days after vaccination. The CDR3 region is CAISDAKEGNEQFF. The DNA of the CDR3 is TGTGCCATCAGTGACGCTAAGGAAGGTAATGAGCAGTTCTTC.